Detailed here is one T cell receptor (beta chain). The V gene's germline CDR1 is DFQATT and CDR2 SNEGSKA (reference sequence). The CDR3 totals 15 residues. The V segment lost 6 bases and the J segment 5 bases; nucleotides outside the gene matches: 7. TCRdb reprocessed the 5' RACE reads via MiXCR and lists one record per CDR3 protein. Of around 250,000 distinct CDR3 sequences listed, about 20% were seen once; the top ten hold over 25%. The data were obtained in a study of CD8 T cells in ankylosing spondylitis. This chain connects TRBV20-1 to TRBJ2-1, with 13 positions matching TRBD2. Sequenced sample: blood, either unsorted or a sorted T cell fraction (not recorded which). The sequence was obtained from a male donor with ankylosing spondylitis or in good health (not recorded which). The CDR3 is CSATELAGGNNEQFF. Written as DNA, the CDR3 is TGCAGTGCCACCGAACTAGCGGGAGGGAACAATGAGCAGTTCTTC.